Below, one TCR beta chain is given with its context. Its antigen is as yet unknown. The sample belongs to a study of cytomegalovirus exposure and HLA in healthy donors. The study's findings and limits: Later work associated 16,951 TCR beta sequences with HLA alleles at 0.05 false discovery rate. A later analysis reported that several of the most significant clusters appeared to be linked to common viral pathogens, among them Epstein-Barr virus. The study designated 150 or so TCR beta chains cytomegalovirus-associated.

Every donor was a healthy person donating bone marrow. A multiplex PCR was run with 60 Vbeta primers and 13 Jbeta primers. The table came from immunoSEQ multiplex PCR; TCRdb's copy has only in-frame clones and leaves some out. This sample has 110,000 to 150,000 clones, with roughly 10% found just once. Material for sequencing was PBMCs. The receptor was derived from a man in his fifties or sixties in good health and CMV-seronegative.

CDR3 amino acids: CATGRRNTGELFF. The CDR3 DNA follows: TGTGCCACCGGGCGCAGGAACACCGGGGAGCTGTTTTTT. The J gene is TRBJ2-2, the V gene TRBV15; D unclear. V was clipped by 8 bases and J by 1 base, with 8 bases between them. This CDR3 has 13 residues. The germline CDR1 and CDR2 sequences are LNHNV and YYDKDF (reference sequence).